Each of the 30 T cell receptor beta chains below was sequenced from the same sample in a study of T cell repertoires in cytomegalovirus infection. These receptors' targets are unknown. Each CDR3 protein gets one entry after TCRdb re-called the reads with MiXCR. The sample consists of some 940,000 distinct CDR3 sequences, approximately 31% of them appearing once. Sequencing was performed on cultured CD8+ T cells from PBMCs, taken from culture after CMV antigen stimulation. The receptors were gathered from a human donor in good health (CMV status not recorded). Some clones in this sample may be carry-over from other donors' samples.

This clonotype has a single count. J is TRBJ2-7 and V is TRBV5-4; D ambiguous. V was pared by 0 bases and J by 2 bases, with 12 bases between. The CDR3 runs 15 residues. Germline V CDR1 and CDR2: SGHNT, YYREEE (reference sequence). CDR3 in amino acids: CASSLGAGWPYEQYF. As DNA, the CDR3 is TGTGCCAGCAGCTTGGGGGCAGGATGGCCCTACGAGCAGTACTTC.

The chain recombines TRBV27 with TRBJ2-1; no firm D call. Trimming shortened V by 3 bases and J by 11 bases, and 8 bases separated the two germline ends. Germline V gene data show CDR1 as MNHEY and CDR2 as SMNVEV (reference sequence). The CDR3 covers 11 residues. The CDR3 nucleotides are TGTGCCAGCAGTTTGGAAGGGCAGCAGTTCTTC. Encoded protein: CASSLEGQQFF.

The chain has TRBV19 and TRBJ1-1; no clear D gene. CDR1 LNHDA and CDR2 SQIVND come from the germline V gene (reference sequence). The CDR3 totals 13 residues. Trimming removed 8 bases from V and 1 base from J, with 11 bases in between. CDR3 sequence reads: CASLPGPNTEAFF. The CDR3 region has the DNA TGTGCCAGTCTCCCCGGTCCGAACACTGAAGCTTTCTTT. Combining the CDR3 with reference TRBV19 and TRBJ1-1 gives the whole variable domain DGGITQSPKYLFRKEGQNVTLSCEQNLNHDAMYWYRQDPGQGLRLIYYSQIVNDFQKGDIAEGYSVSREKKESFPLTVTSAQKNPTAFYLCASLPGPNTEAFFGQGTRLTVV.

The V call is TRBV7-6, the J call TRBJ2-5; D gene uncertain. This CDR3 spans 13 amino acids. V was cut by 2 bases and J by 5 bases, with 9 bases left in between. CDR1 is SGHVS, CDR2 FNYEAQ, per germline. CDR3 sequence: CASSLSDPETQYF. As DNA, the CDR3 is TGTGCCAGCAGCTTATCAGATCCGGAGACCCAGTACTTC.

This clonotype was seen a few times. The V call is TRBV12-3 or TRBV12-4, the J call TRBJ1-1; D perhaps matches TRBD1 (6 bases). This CDR3 region has 15 residues. Trimming took off 5 bases at V and 4 bases at J, with 17 bases between the two ends. The CDR3 DNA sequence: TGTGCCAGCAGTGCCAGCCCTACAGGGCTCACTGAAGCTTTCTTT. It is translated as CASSASPTGLTEAFF.

With regard to this clonotype: A much larger clone sits a single nucleotide away, making a read error possible. The chain carries TRBV6-1 and TRBJ1-5; no clear D. Germline V gene data show CDR1 as MNHNS and CDR2 as SASEGT. The CDR3 sequence is 14 residues long. The V end lost 2 bases, the J end lost 4 bases, and 9 bases lay between the germline ends. This CDR3 reads CASSESEKNQPQHF. The CDR3 DNA sequence: TGTGCCAGCAGTGAATCTGAGAAGAATCAGCCCCAGCATTTT.

The J gene is TRBJ2-7, the V gene TRBV6-1, with D perhaps TRBD2 (6 bases). Trimming shortened V by 5 bases and J by 5 bases, and 16 bases separated the two germline ends. This CDR3 region has 14 residues. Germline-derived CDR1 and CDR2 are MNHNS and SASEGT. The CDR3 sequence: CASSPYGGENEQYF. CDR3 nucleotides: TGTGCCAGCAGTCCCTACGGGGGTGAAAACGAGCAGTACTTC.

The J gene is TRBJ1-2, the V gene TRBV10-3; D may be TRBD1 (5 bases). Germline V gene data show CDR1 as ENHRY and CDR2 as SYGVKD. The V end lost 2 bases, the J end lost 6 bases, and 16 bases lay between the germline ends. The CDR3 spans 15 residues. CDR3: CAISERGAYRDGYTF. In nucleotides, the CDR3 is TGTGCCATCAGTGAGAGAGGGGCATATAGGGATGGCTACACCTTC.

This clonotype has more than one count but fewer than ten. V gene TRBV4-1 combines with J gene TRBJ1-5, with 7 bases fitting TRBD1. The CDR3 length is 15 residues. V lost 2 bases and J lost 7; bases outside the gene matches: 8. Germline-derived CDR1 and CDR2 are MGHRA and YSYEKL. CDR3 nucleotide sequence: TGCGCCAGCAGCCAAACTCAGACAGGGAACCAGCCCCAGCATTTT. It translates to CASSQTQTGNQPQHF.

The V gene is TRBV11-2, the J gene TRBJ2-5; D may be TRBD1 or TRBD2 (5 bases each). V shed 7 bases and J shed 1 base, with 19 bases lying between them. This CDR3 is 16 amino acids long. The germline V gene encodes CDR1 SGHAT and CDR2 FQNNGV. The CDR3 region is CASIPGAGSRQETQYF. CDR3 nucleotide sequence: TGTGCCAGCATCCCCGGGGCAGGGTCCCGCCAAGAGACCCAGTACTTC.

V usage is TRBV20-1 and J usage is TRBJ1-5; tentative D call: TRBD1 (5 bases). This CDR3 has 14 amino acids. Trimming took off 6 bases at V and 1 base at J, with 13 bases between the two ends. Germline CDR1 and CDR2: DFQATT and SNEGSKA (reference sequence). The CDR3 loop is CSAWTPSSNQPQHF. The CDR3 bases are TGCAGTGCCTGGACACCGTCGAGCAATCAGCCCCAGCATTTT.

CDR3 amino acids: CASSARRDPPLGNEQFF. Here the CDR3 DNA reads TGCGCCAGCAGTGCGAGGCGGGACCCTCCATTAGGGAATGAGCAGTTCTTC. The chain combines TRBV10-2 with TRBJ2-1, with a weak D call TRBD2 (6 bases). The CDR3 contains 17 residues. Germline assignment: CDR1 WSHSY and CDR2 SAAADI. V lost 4 bases to trimming and J lost 7 bases, with 23 bases between them.

This chain uses TRBV19 with TRBJ1-5; D gene unclear. The V end lost 3 bases, the J end lost 1 base, and 7 bases lay between the germline ends. CDR3 size: 14 residues. Per the germline V gene, CDR1 is LNHDA and CDR2 is SQIVND (reference sequence). The chain's CDR3 is CASSIPGSNQPQHF. CDR3 in DNA: TGTGCCAGTAGTATCCCGGGGAGCAATCAGCCCCAGCATTTT.

A single count supports this clonotype. Mismatch with germline at one junction end may stem from a read error. The chain recombines TRBV6-2 or TRBV6-3 with TRBJ1-2; the D gene is possibly TRBD1 (6 bases). The CDR3 length is 15 residues. Germline CDR1 is MNHEY and CDR2 is SVGEGT. This CDR3 is CTSRGGERANYGYTF. CDR3 nucleotide sequence: TGTACCAGCAGGGGAGGGGAACGAGCTAACTATGGCTACACCTTC.

The chain links TRBV6-2 or TRBV6-3 to TRBJ2-1; weak D call: TRBD1 (6 bases). CDR3 length: 13 residues. V lost 6 bases and J 9 bases, leaving 15 bases between the germline ends. Germline CDR1 MNHEY, CDR2 SVGEGT. The CDR3 coding sequence is TGTGCCAGCAGGAGGGACACCGATTTTGAGCAGTTCTTC. Protein sequence: CASRRDTDFEQFF.

This clonotype was detected once. CDR3 nucleotides: TGTGCCAGCAGTTTAGGGAGAGGCGGGCAGTACGTC. Translation gives CASSLGRGGQYV. V is TRBV28 and J is TRBJ2-7, with a tentative D call TRBD2 (5 bases). V lost 2 bases to trimming and J lost 9 bases, with 11 bases between them. Per germline, CDR1 MDHEN and CDR2 SYDVKM. The CDR3 totals 12 residues.

This clonotype was counted between two and nine times. V usage is TRBV12-5 and J usage is TRBJ1-4; D is undetermined. This CDR3 is built from 14 residues. V was shortened by 1 base and J by 3 bases, with 6 bases between the two germline ends. Germline values: CDR1 LGHNT, CDR2 FRNRAP. The DNA for the CDR3 is TGTGCTAGTGGTTTGGAGGGTGCTAATGAAAAACTGTTTTTT. As protein: CASGLEGANEKLFF.

This clonotype has just a few counts. The V and J genes are TRBV7-9 and TRBJ2-7; possibly TRBD1 or TRBD2 for D (6 bases each). Trimming pared 1 base from V and 5 bases from J, leaving 12 bases between. The CDR3 totals 14 residues. CDR1 is SEHNR and CDR2 is FQNEAQ in the germline V gene (reference sequence). For the CDR3, the DNA is TGTGCCAGCAGCTTAGGTAGGGGGGCGGACGAGCAGTACTTC. It yields the protein CASSLGRGADEQYF. Together with reference TRBV7-9 and TRBJ2-7, the CDR3 gives the full variable domain: DTGVSQNPRHKITKRGQNVTFRCDPISEHNRLYWYRQTLGQGPEFLTYFQNEAQLEKSRLLSDRFSAERPKGSFSTLEIQRTEQGDSAMYLCASSLGRGADEQYFGPGTRLTVT.

This clonotype was recorded a few times. The J gene is TRBJ2-7, the V gene TRBV7-2; D perhaps matches TRBD1 (6 bases). CDR1 and CDR2 from the germline V gene are SGHTA and FQGNSA. CDR3 length equals 14 residues. V lost 0 bases and J 2 bases, leaving 8 bases between the germline ends. The CDR3 protein is CASSLAGHAYEQYV. In nucleotides, the CDR3 is TGTGCCAGCAGCTTAGCGGGACACGCCTACGAGCAGTACGTC.

The sample holds many counts of this clonotype. V and J are TRBV7-6 and TRBJ1-1; maybe TRBD1 (5 bases). This CDR3 is 14 amino acids long. The ends were cut back, 4 bases at V and 5 bases at J, with 14 bases in the middle. The germline CDR1 and CDR2 sequences are SGHVS and FNYEAQ. The DNA for the CDR3 is TGTGCCAGCAGCTCCTCCGCAGGGCAGACTGAAGCTTTCTTT. It translates to CASSSSAGQTEAFF.

The chain combines TRBV11-2 with TRBJ2-1; 11 nucleotides agree with TRBD1. Trimming at V came to 2 bases and at J to 6 bases, leaving 9 bases not matched to a gene. The CDR3 covers 17 residues. Germline V gene lookup returns CDR1 SGHAT and CDR2 FQNNGV. Here the CDR3 DNA reads TGTGCCAGCAGCTTATGGATAGGGACAGGGGGTGTCAATGAGCAGTTCTTC. It codes for CASSLWIGTGGVNEQFF.

This clonotype was detected only a few times. V and J are TRBV7-9 and TRBJ2-1; D not certain. CDR1 and CDR2 from the germline V gene are SEHNR and FQNEAQ (reference sequence). V gave up 1 base and J gave up 11 bases, with 9 bases separating them. There are 12 residues in the CDR3. The CDR3 DNA sequence: TGTGCCAGCAGCTTAGGATCCTCCCAGCAGTTCTTC. Translated, it gives CASSLGSSQQFF.

The chain joins TRBV2 to TRBJ1-1; 8 nucleotides line up with TRBD1. The CDR3 totals 11 residues. Losses at the gene ends were 9 bases for V and 4 bases for J; bases not matched to a gene: 1. From germline, CDR1 is SNHLY and CDR2 FYNNEI. CDR3 amino acids: CASQGATEAFF. CDR3 nucleotide sequence: TGTGCCAGTCAGGGGGCCACTGAAGCTTTCTTT.

This clonotype was seen ten or more times. Compared with germline, one end of the junction differs, possibly owing to a read error. This sequence joins TRBV2 and TRBJ2-3, with 13 nucleotides matching TRBD2. This CDR3 spans 15 amino acids. The V gene's germline CDR1 is SNHLY and CDR2 FYNNEI. DNA for the CDR3: TGTGCCAGCAGAGAAGGACTAGCGGGGGCAGATACGCAGTATTTT. Encoded protein: CASREGLAGADTQYF. The full variable domain, with the rest looked up from reference TRBV2 and TRBJ2-3, is EPEVTQTPSHQVTQMGQEVILRCVPISNHLYFYWYRQILGQKVEFLVSFYNNEISEKSEIFDDQFSVERPDGSNFTLKIRSTKLEDSAMYFCASREGLAGADTQYFGPGTRLTVL.

This clonotype was counted between two and nine times. V is TRBV6-5 and J is TRBJ2-3; D gene ambiguous. The CDR3 runs 11 residues. In germline, CDR1 is MNHEY, CDR2 SVGAGI. The ends were cut back, 7 bases at V and 12 bases at J, with 14 bases in the middle. The CDR3 loop is CASTFARAQYF. The CDR3 DNA sequence: TGTGCCAGCACTTTCGCCCGGGCTCAGTATTTT.

Note on this clonotype: One junction end disagrees with the germline gene, perhaps due to a read error. The chain employs TRBV7-9 and TRBJ2-1; D may match TRBD1 or TRBD2 (5 bases each). The CDR3 has 15 amino acids. The germline V gene encodes CDR1 SEHNR and CDR2 FQNEAQ (reference sequence). This CDR3 is CANSLQDSPTDEQFF. CDR3 sequence (DNA): TGTGCCAACAGCTTACAGGACTCCCCTACGGATGAGCAGTTCTTC.

This clonotype has ten or more counts. The chain joins TRBV7-3 to TRBJ1-1; a possible D gene is TRBD1 (5 bases). The CDR3 covers 15 residues. Looked up from germline, CDR1 is SGHTA and CDR2 is FQGTGA. V was shortened by 1 base and J by 0 bases, with 9 bases between the two germline ends. This chain's CDR3 is CASSLNWGLNTEAFF. The CDR3 nucleotides are TGTGCCAGCAGCTTAAACTGGGGCCTGAACACTGAAGCTTTCTTT.

In its sample, this clonotype was seen a few times. The chain has TRBV6-2 or TRBV6-3 and TRBJ2-1; D possibly corresponds to TRBD1 (5 bases). The V end was cut by 0 bases, the J end by 3 bases, with 15 bases between. The CDR3 totals 17 residues. Germline assignment: CDR1 MNHEY and CDR2 SVGEGT. CDR3 protein: CASSYSMSRVLYNEQFF. CDR3 in DNA: TGTGCCAGCAGTTACTCTATGTCCAGGGTACTCTACAATGAGCAGTTCTTC.

This clonotype was observed a few times. The V call is TRBV20-1, the J call TRBJ2-5; 13 positions agree with TRBD2. The CDR3 sequence is 17 residues long. CDR1 DFQATT and CDR2 SNEGSKA come from the germline V gene (reference sequence). J lost 0 bases, V lost 5 bases, and 9 bases had no gene match. The CDR3 loop is CSAHDGGLAGDQETQYF. CDR3 nucleotide sequence: TGCAGTGCTCATGATGGAGGACTAGCGGGGGACCAAGAGACCCAGTACTTC.

This clonotype was counted a few times. The chain employs TRBV7-9 and TRBJ2-7; either TRBD1 or TRBD2 may fit D (5 bases each). Trimming removed 6 bases at V and 1 base at J, with 16 bases between. This CDR3 region has 15 residues. Germline V gives CDR1 SEHNR, CDR2 FQNEAQ (reference sequence). The CDR3 DNA reads as TGTGCCAGCAGTCCCCGGGACGTTCGATCCTACGAGCAGTACTTC. It codes for CASSPRDVRSYEQYF.